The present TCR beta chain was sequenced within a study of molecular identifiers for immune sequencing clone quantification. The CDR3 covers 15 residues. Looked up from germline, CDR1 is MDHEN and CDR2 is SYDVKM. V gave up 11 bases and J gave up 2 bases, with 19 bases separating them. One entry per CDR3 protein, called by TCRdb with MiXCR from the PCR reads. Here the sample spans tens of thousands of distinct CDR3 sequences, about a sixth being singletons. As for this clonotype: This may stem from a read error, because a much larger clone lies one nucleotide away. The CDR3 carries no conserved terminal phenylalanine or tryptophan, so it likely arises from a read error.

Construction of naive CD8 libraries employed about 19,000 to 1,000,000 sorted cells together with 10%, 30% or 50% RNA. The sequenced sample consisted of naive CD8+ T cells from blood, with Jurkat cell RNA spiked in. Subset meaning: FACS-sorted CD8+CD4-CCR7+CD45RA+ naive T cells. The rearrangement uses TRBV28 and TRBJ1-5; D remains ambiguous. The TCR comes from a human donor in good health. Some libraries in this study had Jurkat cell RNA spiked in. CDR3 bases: TGTGCCCGCGGGGAGATTGCGATAGGCAATCAGCCCCAGCATCTT. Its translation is CARGEIAIGNQPQHL.